This T cell receptor (beta chain) was retrieved from a study of shared clonotypes between healthy human individuals. The assay was carried out at the deep level. Sequencing used immunoSEQ multiplex PCR; TCRdb keeps in-frame clones, though not all of them. This sample has nearly 600,000 clones, with 95% found just once. Study observations and caveats: Clonotype sharing among donors was expected to depend on sequencing depth.

The sample holds one count of this clone. Antigen unknown. V shed 5 bases and J shed 13 bases, with 15 bases lying between them. The CDR3 spans 11 residues. Germline V gene sequence: CDR1 DFQATT, CDR2 SNEGSKA (reference sequence). CD8 cells classed as naive were CD45RO-negative and positively selected for CCR7, excluding terminally differentiated effector memory CD45RA+ cells. This receptor was obtained from a woman aged 25 to 45 in good health. Specimen: naive CD8+ T cells sorted from blood. The chain employs TRBV20-1 and TRBJ1-3; D might be TRBD1 (5 bases). CDR3 protein: CSAPGARSIYF. In DNA form, the CDR3 reads TGCAGTGCTCCCGGGGCCAGATCTATATATTTT.